Detailed here is one T cell receptor beta chain. Its antigen is still unknown. The sample belongs to a study of T-cell reconstitution after alpha-beta-depleted transplantation in children. Study-level findings and limits: Several hundred expanded graft clones reportedly gave rise to the alpha-beta T cells present about two months after transplant.

The library targeted TCRbeta and was prepared with unique molecular identifiers. Each CDR3 protein gets one entry after TCRdb re-called the PCR reads with MiXCR. The table shows some 200,000 distinct CDR3 sequences, with approximately 6.9% occurring only once. There are 15 residues in the CDR3. The trim removed 3 bases at V and 4 bases at J, leaving 3 bases unmatched. The starting material was PBMCs, obtained before TCRalphabeta/CD19-depleted stem cell transplant. The TCR was taken from a boy younger than 10 with acute lymphoblastic leukemia, due to receive a stem cell transplant. The chain is built from TRBV12-3 or TRBV12-4 and TRBJ1-4; 9 nucleotides align to TRBD1. This CDR3 is CASSLGQGGNEKLFF. In DNA, the CDR3 is TGTGCCAGCAGTTTGGGACAGGGCGGTAATGAAAAACTGTTTTTT.